A single sample gave rise to the 21 T cell receptor beta chains below, sequenced in a study of blood T cells in healthy people across ages. Through a sample-barcoded 5' primer and a J-beta primer mix, a second PCR was run for 7 to 11 cycles. TCRdb re-analysed the 5' RACE reads in MiXCR, keeping a single row per CDR3 protein. The data show roughly 1.9 million distinct CDR3 sequences, about two fifths seen once. The sequenced sample consisted of blood. Every receptor here comes from a human donor in good health.

The CDR3 DNA reads TGCGCCAGCAGCTTGGGTTTCAACGAGGGATACAATGAGCAGTTCTTC. It yields the protein CASSLGFNEGYNEQFF. This chain connects TRBV5-1 to TRBJ2-1, with D possibly being TRBD2 (5 bases). The CDR3 covers 16 residues. Germline CDR1 reads SGHRS; CDR2 reads YFSETQ. The V end lost 0 bases, the J end lost 4 bases, and 14 bases lay between the germline ends.

The rearrangement uses TRBV20-1 and TRBJ1-2, with 7 bases identical to TRBD1. CDR1 is DFQATT, CDR2 SNEGSKA, per germline (reference sequence). The CDR3 spans 13 residues. V lost 6 bases, J lost 3 bases, and 7 bases stayed unmatched. CDR3 protein: CSATTGRDYGYTF. In DNA, the CDR3 is TGCAGTGCCACGACAGGGAGAGACTATGGCTACACCTTC.

The V and J genes are TRBV9 and TRBJ2-5; maybe TRBD1 (5 bases). Trimming left V 4 bases short and J 5 bases short, with 12 bases between. Germline V lookup: CDR1 SGDLS, CDR2 YYNGEE. The CDR3 spans 13 residues. DNA for the CDR3: TGTGCCAGCAGCCAGGACAAGGTCGAGACCCAGTACTTC. It is translated as CASSQDKVETQYF.

This chain connects TRBV7-9 to TRBJ2-1, with 8 positions matching TRBD1. From germline, CDR1 is SEHNR and CDR2 FQNEAQ (reference sequence). Unmatched junction bases numbered 7, after V lost 2 bases and J lost 13 bases. The CDR3 extends over 13 amino acids. The CDR3 coding sequence is TGTGCCAGCAGCTTACAGGGGACAGGTTCTCAGTTCTTC. This sequence encodes CASSLQGTGSQFF. Drawing the rest from reference TRBV7-9 and TRBJ2-1, the complete variable domain is DTGVSQNPRHKITKRGQNVTFRCDPISEHNRLYWYRQTLGQGPEFLTYFQNEAQLEKSRLLSDRFSAERPKGSFSTLEIQRTEQGDSAMYLCASSLQGTGSQFFGPGTRLTVL.

This clonotype came up once. The chain is built from TRBV5-1 and TRBJ2-4; tentatively, D is TRBD1 or TRBD2 (6 bases each). The J call may be in error: the DNA end matches TRBJ2-5 better. Germline assignment: CDR1 SGHRS and CDR2 YFSETQ. This CDR3 is built from 15 residues. CDR3 nucleotide sequence: TGCGCCAGCAGCTTGTGGGGGGCCAACCAAGAGACCCAGTACTTC. Translation: CASSLWGANQETQYF.

This chain uses TRBV28 with TRBJ1-2; D not resolved. Germline V lookup: CDR1 MDHEN, CDR2 SYDVKM. CDR3 length: 10 residues. V was trimmed by 8 bases and J by 8 bases, leaving 9 bases between them. DNA of the CDR3: TGTGCCAGCCGGCGAGGAGGCTACACCTTC. Its protein product is CASRRGGYTF.

This clonotype was found once. The junction does not match germline at one end; this may be a read error. The chain joins TRBV5-1 to TRBJ2-5; TRBD2 is a possible D gene (6 bases). This CDR3 contains 17 residues. Germline-derived CDR1 and CDR2 are SGHRS and YFSETQ. The CDR3 loop is CAGSFGPGGRYQETQYF. DNA of the CDR3: TGCGCCGGCAGCTTCGGCCCCGGGGGTCGGTACCAAGAGACCCAGTACTTC.

Turning to this clonotype: Mismatch with germline at one junction end may stem from a read error. J is TRBJ2-4 and V is TRBV12-3 or TRBV12-4; D is ambiguous. The better agreement between TRBJ2-7 and the DNA end casts doubt on the J call. The CDR3 covers 16 residues. CDR3 residues: CAGSPSSGPILREQYF. The CDR3 nucleotides read TGTGCCGGCAGTCCCTCGTCAGGCCCAATCCTCCGCGAGCAGTACTTC.

The J gene is TRBJ1-5, the V gene TRBV10-2, with a possible D match to TRBD1 (6 bases). CDR3 length: 14 residues. Germline V gene lookup returns CDR1 WSHSY and CDR2 SAAADI. Deletions cut 3 bases from V and 5 bases from J, with 11 bases between. Written as DNA, the CDR3 is TGCGCCAGCAGTGAAACCAGGGGATATCAGCCCCAGCATTTT. Translated, it gives CASSETRGYQPQHF.

Only a few counts were recorded for this clonotype. V gene TRBV7-9 combines with J gene TRBJ2-7, with a weak D call TRBD2 (7 bases). This CDR3 spans 15 amino acids. Germline assignment: CDR1 SEHNR and CDR2 FQNEAQ (reference sequence). V shed 4 bases and J shed 3 bases, with 16 bases lying between them. The CDR3 DNA sequence: TGTGCCAGCAGCTCCGGGGGGCTACGATACTACGAGCAGTACTTC. It specifies CASSSGGLRYYEQYF.

This sequence joins TRBV7-2 and TRBJ2-5; unclear D gene. The CDR3 runs to 14 residues. The ends were cut back, 1 base at V and 1 base at J, with 7 bases in the middle. CDR1 is SGHTA and CDR2 is FQGNSA in the germline V gene. The CDR3 DNA follows: TGTGCCAGCAGCTTAGTGACTTTCCAAGAGACCCAGTACTTC. Amino acids: CASSLVTFQETQYF.

The chain carries TRBV11-1 and TRBJ2-3, with 9 bases lining up with TRBD1. The CDR3 contains 16 residues. Germline lookup yields CDR1 SGHAT and CDR2 FQDESV (reference sequence). V gave up 0 bases and J gave up 6 bases; unmatched junction bases: 7. The CDR3 loop is CASSLAPQGATDTQYF. CDR3 coding DNA: TGTGCCAGCAGCTTAGCTCCACAGGGGGCGACGGATACGCAGTATTTT.

This clonotype occurred many times. The chain recombines TRBV4-3 with TRBJ2-1; D may be TRBD2 (7 bases). The CDR3 extends over 16 amino acids. The germline gives CDR1 LGHNA, CDR2 YSLEER. V lost 0 bases and J lost 9, with 18 bases in between. As DNA, the CDR3 is TGCGCCAGCAGCCAAGACCCGGGGGGCTACCCGGGTGAGCAGTTCTTC. As protein: CASSQDPGGYPGEQFF.

As regards this clonotype: Since a much larger clone is just one base distant, this may be a read error. The genes are TRBV5-1 and TRBJ2-3, with a weak D call TRBD2 (6 bases). The length of the CDR3 is 14 residues. Germline values: CDR1 SGHRS, CDR2 YFSETQ. V was cut by 5 bases and J by 8 bases, with 18 bases left in between. The CDR3 region has the DNA TGCGCCAGCAGGGTTCGGGGGTCTGCAGGTACGCAGTATTTT. This encodes CASRVRGSAGTQYF. Combining the CDR3 with reference TRBV5-1 and TRBJ2-3 gives the whole variable domain KAGVTQTPRYLIKTRGQQVTLSCSPISGHRSVSWYQQTPGQGLQFLFEYFSETQRNKGNFPGRFSGRQFSNSRSEMNVSTLELGDSALYLCASRVRGSAGTQYFGPGTRLTVL.

A few counts support this clonotype. The V gene is TRBV7-6, the J gene TRBJ1-1; the D is unclear. The germline V gene encodes CDR1 SGHVS and CDR2 FNYEAQ. V lost 5 bases and J lost 0, with 10 bases in between. The CDR3 is 14 residues long. The CDR3 reads CASSPSYVNTEAFF. DNA for the CDR3: TGTGCCAGCAGCCCCAGTTATGTGAACACTGAAGCTTTCTTT.

V usage is TRBV6-5 and J usage is TRBJ2-1; TRBD2 might be the D (6 bases). The V end lost 0 bases, the J end lost 0 bases, and 15 bases lay between the germline ends. The V gene's germline CDR1 is MNHEY and CDR2 SVGAGI. The CDR3 consists of 18 residues. The chain's CDR3 is CASSYSTSGFSSYNEQFF. CDR3 nucleotides: TGTGCCAGCAGTTACTCGACCAGCGGGTTCAGCTCCTACAATGAGCAGTTCTTC.

The V and J genes are TRBV9 and TRBJ2-1; D is ambiguous. Trimming stripped 0 bases from V and 5 bases from J, with 9 bases between. Germline V lookup: CDR1 SGDLS, CDR2 YYNGEE. This CDR3 has 14 amino acids. In DNA, the CDR3 is TGTGCCAGCAGCGTAGATCCTTTTGACAATGAGCAGTTCTTC. Translated, it gives CASSVDPFDNEQFF. The variable domain in full, with the rest retrieved from reference TRBV9 and TRBJ2-1, is DSGVTQTPKHLITATGQRVTLRCSPRSGDLSVYWYQQSLDQGLQFLIQYYNGEERAKGNILERFSAQQFPDLHSELNLSSLELGDSALYFCASSVDPFDNEQFFGPGTRLTVL.

This clonotype came up a few times. V is TRBV12-3 or TRBV12-4 and J is TRBJ2-1, with 13 bases aligning to TRBD2. With V trimmed by 4 bases and J by 9 bases, 9 bases remained unmatched. There are 16 residues in the CDR3. As DNA, the CDR3 is TGTGCCAGCAGTTCTCAAACTAGCGGGGGGGCCTTTGAGCAGTTCTTC. Translating it yields CASSSQTSGGAFEQFF.

The chain has TRBV15 and TRBJ1-2, with TRBD1 as a possible D gene (6 bases). CDR3 length: 14 amino acids. Germline CDR1 reads LNHNV; CDR2 reads YYDKDF (reference sequence). The germline V and J ends were trimmed by 8 bases and 4 bases, with 17 bases remaining between them. Here the CDR3 reads CATHPGGRAYGYTF. CDR3 coding DNA: TGTGCCACCCATCCGGGGGGGCGGGCCTATGGCTACACCTTC.

This clonotype has more than one count but fewer than ten. At one end the junction does not follow the germline gene, possibly because of a read error. J is TRBJ2-7 and V is TRBV5-1; 7 bases match TRBD2. Germline CDR1 SGHRS, CDR2 YFSETQ. There are 15 residues in the CDR3. CDR3 residues: CASGLSMGTIDEQYF. The CDR3 DNA reads as TGCGCCAGCGGCTTGAGTATGGGGACTATCGACGAGCAGTACTTC.

V is TRBV6-5 and J is TRBJ2-4, with a possible D match to TRBD2 (5 bases). The CDR3 extends over 15 amino acids. Trimming left V 2 bases short and J 15 bases short, with 23 bases between. Germline CDR1 and CDR2: MNHEY and SVGAGI. The CDR3 sequence is CASSYNGNQDLKRYF. The CDR3 DNA reads as TGTGCCAGCAGTTACAACGGGAACCAAGATTTAAAACGGTACTTC.